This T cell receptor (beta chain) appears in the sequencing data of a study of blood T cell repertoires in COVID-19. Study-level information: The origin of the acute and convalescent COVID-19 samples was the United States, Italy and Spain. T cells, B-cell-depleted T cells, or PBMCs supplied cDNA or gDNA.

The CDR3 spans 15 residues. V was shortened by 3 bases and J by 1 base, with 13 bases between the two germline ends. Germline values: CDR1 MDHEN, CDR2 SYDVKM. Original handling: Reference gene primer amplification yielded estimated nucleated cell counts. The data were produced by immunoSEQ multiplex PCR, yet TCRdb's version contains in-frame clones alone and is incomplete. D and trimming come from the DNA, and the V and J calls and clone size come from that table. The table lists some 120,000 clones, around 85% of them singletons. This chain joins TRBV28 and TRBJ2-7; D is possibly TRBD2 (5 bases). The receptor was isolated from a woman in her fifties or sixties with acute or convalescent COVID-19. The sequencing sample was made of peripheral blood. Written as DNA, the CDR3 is TGTGCCAGCAGTTTTACCGGGGAACTTTCCTACGAGCAGTACTTC. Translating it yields CASSFTGELSYEQYF. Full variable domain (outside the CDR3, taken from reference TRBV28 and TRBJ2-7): DVKVTQSSRYLVKRTGEKVFLECVQDMDHENMFWYRQDPGLGLRLIYFSYDVKMKEKGDIPEGYSVSREKKERFSLILESASTNQTSMYLCASSFTGELSYEQYFGPGTRLTVT.